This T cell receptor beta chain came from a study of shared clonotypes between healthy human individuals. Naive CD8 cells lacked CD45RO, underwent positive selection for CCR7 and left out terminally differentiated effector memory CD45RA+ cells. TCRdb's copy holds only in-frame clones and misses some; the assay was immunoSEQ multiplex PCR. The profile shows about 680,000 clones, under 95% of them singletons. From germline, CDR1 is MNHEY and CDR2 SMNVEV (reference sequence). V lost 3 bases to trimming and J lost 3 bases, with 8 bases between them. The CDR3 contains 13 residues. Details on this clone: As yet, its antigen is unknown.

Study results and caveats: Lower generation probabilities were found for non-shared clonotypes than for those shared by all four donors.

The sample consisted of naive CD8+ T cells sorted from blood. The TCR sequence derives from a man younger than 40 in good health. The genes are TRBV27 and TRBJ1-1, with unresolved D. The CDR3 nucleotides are TGTGCCAGCAGTTTTTCGAAGTACACTGAAGCTTTCTTT. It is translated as CASSFSKYTEAFF.